This TCR beta chain was obtained from a study of blood T cell repertoires in COVID-19. Looking at the study overall: Some COVID-19 samples were acute and others convalescent; all came from the United States, Italy and Spain.

This clone was observed a few times. The protocol was immunoSEQ multiplex PCR, while the TCRdb copy is restricted to in-frame clones and leaves out a portion. This sample has about 140,000 clones, with approximately 78% found just once. Germline V CDR1 and CDR2: MNHNS, SASEGT. This CDR3 has 16 amino acids. V was shortened by 2 bases and J by 1 base, with 12 bases between the two germline ends. The source of this sequence is an elderly woman with acute or convalescent COVID-19. The sequencing sample was made of peripheral blood. This chain uses TRBV6-1 with TRBJ1-5; tentative D call: TRBD1 (6 bases). The CDR3 sequence is CASSEYGQGSNQPQHF. CDR3 DNA sequence: TGTGCCAGCAGTGAATACGGGCAGGGGAGCAATCAGCCCCAGCATTTT.